These 3 T cell receptor beta chains were sequenced from one sample in a study of shared clonotypes between healthy human individuals. CD45RO-negative, CCR7-positively selected cells formed the naive CD8 fraction, excluding terminally differentiated effector memory CD45RA+ cells. The table came from immunoSEQ multiplex PCR; TCRdb's copy has only in-frame clones and leaves some out. Among about 820,000 clones listed, around 92% were seen once. What was sequenced was naive CD8+ T cells sorted from blood. These receptor sequences come from a man younger than 40 in good health.

The CDR3 nucleotides are TGTGCCAGCAGCGAAAGCGGAGTAGGACACCATGTTAATGAGCAGTTCTTC. Its protein product is CASSESGVGHHVNEQFF. The chain is built from TRBV11-3 and TRBJ2-1; either TRBD1 or TRBD2 may fit D (5 bases each). The CDR3 consists of 17 residues. V dropped 5 bases and J dropped 7 bases, with 24 bases sitting between them. The V gene's germline CDR1 is SGHNT and CDR2 YENEEA.

The J gene is TRBJ1-2, the V gene TRBV5-1, with TRBD1 identical over 8 bases. Germline V gene data show CDR1 as SGHRS and CDR2 as YFSETQ. This CDR3 has 13 residues. V was pared by 6 bases and J by 5 bases, with 6 bases of the junction left unmatched. CDR3 loop: CASKRTGTYGYTF. In DNA, the CDR3 is TGCGCCAGCAAAAGGACAGGGACATATGGCTACACCTTC. The full variable domain, its missing parts supplied by reference TRBV5-1 and TRBJ1-2, is KAGVTQTPRYLIKTRGQQVTLSCSPISGHRSVSWYQQTPGQGLQFLFEYFSETQRNKGNFPGRFSGRQFSNSRSEMNVSTLELGDSALYLCASKRTGTYGYTFGSGTRLTVV.

CDR3 DNA sequence: TGTGCCAGTAGTAAAAAGGGTGCTGGAAACACCATATATTTT. Translation: CASSKKGAGNTIYF. The J gene is TRBJ1-3, the V gene TRBV19; D is uncertain. CDR1 is LNHDA and CDR2 is SQIVND in the germline V gene (reference sequence). Trimming stripped 4 bases from V and 2 bases from J, with 9 bases between. The CDR3 extends over 14 amino acids.